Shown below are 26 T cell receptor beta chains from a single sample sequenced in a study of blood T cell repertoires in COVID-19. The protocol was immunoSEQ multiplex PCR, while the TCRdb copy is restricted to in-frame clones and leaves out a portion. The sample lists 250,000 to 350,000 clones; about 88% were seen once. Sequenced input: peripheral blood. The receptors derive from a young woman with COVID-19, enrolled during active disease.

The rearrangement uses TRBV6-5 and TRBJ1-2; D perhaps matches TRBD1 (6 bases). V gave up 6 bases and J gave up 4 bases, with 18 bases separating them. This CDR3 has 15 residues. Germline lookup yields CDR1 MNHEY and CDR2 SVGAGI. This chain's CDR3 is CASRKSSGALYGYTF. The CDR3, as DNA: TGTGCCAGCAGAAAATCTTCAGGGGCTCTCTATGGCTACACCTTC.

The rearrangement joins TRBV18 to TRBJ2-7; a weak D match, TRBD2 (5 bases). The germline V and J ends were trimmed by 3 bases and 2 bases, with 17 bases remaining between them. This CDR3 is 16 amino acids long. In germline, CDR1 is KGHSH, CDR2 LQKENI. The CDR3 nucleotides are TGTGCCAGCTCACCCAATTCCGGGGATAGTGCCTACGAGCAGTACTTC. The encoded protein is CASSPNSGDSAYEQYF.

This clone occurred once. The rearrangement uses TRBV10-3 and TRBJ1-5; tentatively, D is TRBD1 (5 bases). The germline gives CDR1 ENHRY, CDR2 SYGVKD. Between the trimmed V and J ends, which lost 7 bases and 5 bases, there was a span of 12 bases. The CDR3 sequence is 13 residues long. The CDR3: CAIKGREYQPQHF. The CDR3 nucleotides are TGTGCCATCAAAGGCAGGGAATATCAGCCCCAGCATTTT.

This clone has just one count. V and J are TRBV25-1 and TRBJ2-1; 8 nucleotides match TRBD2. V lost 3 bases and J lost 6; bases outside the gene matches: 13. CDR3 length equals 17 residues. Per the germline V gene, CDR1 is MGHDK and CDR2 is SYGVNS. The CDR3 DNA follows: TGTGCCAGCAGTGATCAGAGAGCGGGAGCTTCAGGCAATGAGCAGTTCTTC. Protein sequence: CASSDQRAGASGNEQFF.

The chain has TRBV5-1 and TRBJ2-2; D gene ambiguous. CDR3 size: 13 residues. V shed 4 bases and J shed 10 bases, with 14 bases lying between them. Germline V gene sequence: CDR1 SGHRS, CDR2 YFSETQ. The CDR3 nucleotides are TGCGCCAGCAGCCCGCCCGGTCATGAGGAGCTGTTTTTT. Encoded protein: CASSPPGHEELFF.

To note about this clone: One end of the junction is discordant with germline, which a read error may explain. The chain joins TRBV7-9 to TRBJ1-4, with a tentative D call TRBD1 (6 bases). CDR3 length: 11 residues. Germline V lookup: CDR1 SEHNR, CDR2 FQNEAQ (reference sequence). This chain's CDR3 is CASGTWTLLIF. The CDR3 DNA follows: TGTGCCAGCGGGACATGGACCCTCCTAATTTTT. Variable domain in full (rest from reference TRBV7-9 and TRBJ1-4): DTGVSQNPRHKITKRGQNVTFRCDPISEHNRLYWYRQTLGQGPEFLTYFQNEAQLEKSRLLSDRFSAERPKGSFSTLEIQRTEQGDSAMYLCASGTWTLLIFGSGTQLSVL.

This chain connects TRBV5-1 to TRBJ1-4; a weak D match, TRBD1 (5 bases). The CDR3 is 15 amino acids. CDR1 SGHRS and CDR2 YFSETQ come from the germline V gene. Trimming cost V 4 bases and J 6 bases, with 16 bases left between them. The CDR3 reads CASSPAGQGDEKLFF. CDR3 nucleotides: TGCGCCAGCAGCCCCGCTGGGCAGGGTGATGAAAAACTGTTTTTT.

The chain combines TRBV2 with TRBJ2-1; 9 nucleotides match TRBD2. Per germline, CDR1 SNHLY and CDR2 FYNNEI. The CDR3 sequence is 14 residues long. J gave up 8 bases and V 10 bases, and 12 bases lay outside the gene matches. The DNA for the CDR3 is TGTGCCACCAGCGCGGGACTAGCTAATGATGAGCAGTTCTTC. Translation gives CATSAGLANDEQFF.

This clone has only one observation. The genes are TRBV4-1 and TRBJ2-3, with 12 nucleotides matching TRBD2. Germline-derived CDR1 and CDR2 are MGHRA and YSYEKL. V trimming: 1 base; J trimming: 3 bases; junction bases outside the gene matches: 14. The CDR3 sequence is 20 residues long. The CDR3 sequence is CASSQAWASGRASSTDTQYF. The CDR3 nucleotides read TGCGCCAGCAGCCAAGCTTGGGCTAGCGGGAGGGCCTCGTCAACAGATACGCAGTATTTT.

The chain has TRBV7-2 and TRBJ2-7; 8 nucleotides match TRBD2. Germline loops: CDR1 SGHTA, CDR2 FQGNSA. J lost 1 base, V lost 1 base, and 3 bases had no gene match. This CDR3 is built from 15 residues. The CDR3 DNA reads TGTGCCAGCAGCTTAGTAGCGGGACTTTCCTACGAGCAGTACTTC. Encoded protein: CASSLVAGLSYEQYF.

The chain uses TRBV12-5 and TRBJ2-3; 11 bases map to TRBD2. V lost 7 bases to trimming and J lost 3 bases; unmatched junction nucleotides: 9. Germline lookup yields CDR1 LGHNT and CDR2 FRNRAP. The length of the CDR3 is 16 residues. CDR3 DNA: TGTGCTAGTGCTAAGGGGGCTAGCGGGGGGACAGATACGCAGTATTTT. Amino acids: CASAKGASGGTDTQYF.

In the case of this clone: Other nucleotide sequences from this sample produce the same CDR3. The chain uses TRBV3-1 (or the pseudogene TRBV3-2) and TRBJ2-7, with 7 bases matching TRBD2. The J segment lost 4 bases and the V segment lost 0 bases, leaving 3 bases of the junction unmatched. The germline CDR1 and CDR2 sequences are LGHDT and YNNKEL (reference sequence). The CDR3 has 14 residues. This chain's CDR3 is CASSQDSGRYEQYF. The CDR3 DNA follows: TGTGCCAGCAGCCAAGACTCCGGGAGGTACGAGCAGTACTTC.

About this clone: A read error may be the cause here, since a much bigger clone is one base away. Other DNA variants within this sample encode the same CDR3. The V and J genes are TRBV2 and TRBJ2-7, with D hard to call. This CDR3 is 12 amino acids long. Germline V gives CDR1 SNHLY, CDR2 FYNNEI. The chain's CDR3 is CANSPGSYEQYF. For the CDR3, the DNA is TGTGCTAATTCTCCAGGCTCCTACGAGCAGTACTTC.

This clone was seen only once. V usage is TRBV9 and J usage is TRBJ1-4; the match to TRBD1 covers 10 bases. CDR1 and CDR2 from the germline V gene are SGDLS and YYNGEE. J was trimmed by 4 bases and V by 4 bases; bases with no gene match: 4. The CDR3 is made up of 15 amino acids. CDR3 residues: CASSLRDRGNEKLFF. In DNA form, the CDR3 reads TGTGCCAGCAGCCTAAGGGACAGGGGTAATGAAAAACTGTTTTTT.

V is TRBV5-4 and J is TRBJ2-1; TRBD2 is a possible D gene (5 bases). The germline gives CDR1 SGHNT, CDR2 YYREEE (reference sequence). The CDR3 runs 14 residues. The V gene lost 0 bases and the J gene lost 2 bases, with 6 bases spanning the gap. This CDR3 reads CASSLASPYNEQFF. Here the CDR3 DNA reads TGTGCCAGCAGCTTGGCTAGCCCCTACAATGAGCAGTTCTTC.

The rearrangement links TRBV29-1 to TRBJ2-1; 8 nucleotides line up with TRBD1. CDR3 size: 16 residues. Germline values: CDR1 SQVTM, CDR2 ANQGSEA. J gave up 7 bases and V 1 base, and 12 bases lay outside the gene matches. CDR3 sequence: CSVEGVGQGASNEQFF. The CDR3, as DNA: TGCAGCGTTGAAGGGGTGGGTCAGGGGGCATCAAATGAGCAGTTCTTC.

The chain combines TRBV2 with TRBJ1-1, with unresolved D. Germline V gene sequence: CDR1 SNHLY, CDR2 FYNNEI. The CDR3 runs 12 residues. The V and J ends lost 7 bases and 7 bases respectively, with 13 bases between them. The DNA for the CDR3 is TGTGCCAGCACTGGGAGACTCCTTGAAGCTTTCTTT. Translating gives CASTGRLLEAFF. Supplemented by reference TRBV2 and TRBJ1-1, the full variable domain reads EPEVTQTPSHQVTQMGQEVILRCVPISNHLYFYWYRQILGQKVEFLVSFYNNEISEKSEIFDDQFSVERPDGSNFTLKIRSTKLEDSAMYFCASTGRLLEAFFGQGTRLTVV.

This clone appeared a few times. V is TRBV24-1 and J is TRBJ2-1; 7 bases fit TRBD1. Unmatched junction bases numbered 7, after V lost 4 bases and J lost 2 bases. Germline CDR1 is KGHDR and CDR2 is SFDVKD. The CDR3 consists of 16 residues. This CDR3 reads CATSDPGTAPYNEQFF. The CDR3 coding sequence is TGTGCCACCAGTGACCCCGGGACAGCCCCCTACAATGAGCAGTTCTTC.

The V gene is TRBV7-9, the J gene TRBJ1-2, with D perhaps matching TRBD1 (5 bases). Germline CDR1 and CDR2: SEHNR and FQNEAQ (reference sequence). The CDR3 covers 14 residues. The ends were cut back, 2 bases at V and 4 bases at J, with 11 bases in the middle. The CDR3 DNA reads TGTGCCAGCAGCTTAACGCAGGGTCTCTATGGCTACACCTTC. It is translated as CASSLTQGLYGYTF.

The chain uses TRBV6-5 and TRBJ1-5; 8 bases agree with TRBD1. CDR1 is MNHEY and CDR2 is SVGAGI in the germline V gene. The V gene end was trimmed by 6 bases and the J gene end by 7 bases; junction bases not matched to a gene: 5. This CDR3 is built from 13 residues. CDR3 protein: CASRRTGSQPQHF. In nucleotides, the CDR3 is TGTGCCAGCAGGCGGACAGGGTCACAGCCCCAGCATTTT.

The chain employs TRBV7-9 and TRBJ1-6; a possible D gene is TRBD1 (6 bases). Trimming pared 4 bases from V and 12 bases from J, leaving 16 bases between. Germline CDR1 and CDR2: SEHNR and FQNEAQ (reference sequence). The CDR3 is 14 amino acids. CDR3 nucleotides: TGTGCCAGCAGCTGGCGGGGGGGCGAGGGACCCCTCCACTTT. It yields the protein CASSWRGGEGPLHF.

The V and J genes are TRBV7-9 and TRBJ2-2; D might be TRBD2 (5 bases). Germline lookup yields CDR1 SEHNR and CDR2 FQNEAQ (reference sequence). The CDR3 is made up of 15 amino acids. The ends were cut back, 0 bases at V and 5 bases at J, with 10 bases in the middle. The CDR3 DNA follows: TGTGCCAGCAGCTTAGCCGGGGTTGGGACCGGGGAGCTGTTTTTT. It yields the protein CASSLAGVGTGELFF.

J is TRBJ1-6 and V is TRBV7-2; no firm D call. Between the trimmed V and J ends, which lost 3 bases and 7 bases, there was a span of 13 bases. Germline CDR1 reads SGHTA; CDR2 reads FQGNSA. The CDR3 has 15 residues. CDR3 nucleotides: TGTGCCAGCAGCTTGTACAGTGACCCCAATTCACCCCTCCACTTT. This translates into CASSLYSDPNSPLHF.

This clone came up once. For the CDR3, the DNA is TGCGCCAGCAGGGAAGTTGGCGGGGAGCAGTTCTTC. Its translation: CASREVGGEQFF. The chain is built from TRBV5-1 and TRBJ2-1; possibly TRBD2 for D (5 bases). V shed 5 bases and J shed 10 bases, with 13 bases lying between them. The CDR3 runs 12 residues. Germline lookup yields CDR1 SGHRS and CDR2 YFSETQ.

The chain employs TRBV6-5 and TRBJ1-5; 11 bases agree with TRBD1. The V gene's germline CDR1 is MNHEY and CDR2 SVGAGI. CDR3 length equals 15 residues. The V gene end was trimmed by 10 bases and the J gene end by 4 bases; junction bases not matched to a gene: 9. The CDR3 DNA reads TGTGCCACCCGGGACAGGGGGGCGAGAAATCAGCCCCAGCATTTT. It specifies CATRDRGARNQPQHF.

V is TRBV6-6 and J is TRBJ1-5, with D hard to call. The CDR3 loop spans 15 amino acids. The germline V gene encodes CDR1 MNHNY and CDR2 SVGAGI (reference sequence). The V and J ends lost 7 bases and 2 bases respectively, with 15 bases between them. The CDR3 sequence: CASKPPGVGNQPQHF. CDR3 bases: TGTGCCAGCAAGCCCCCCGGGGTGGGCAATCAGCCCCAGCATTTT.